This T cell receptor beta chain was retrieved from a study of blood T cells in healthy people across ages. With regard to this clonotype: A junction boundary mismatches the germline segment, possibly from a read error.

The study drew donors from healthy Caucasian individuals in Russia aged roughly 6 to 100. Staff drew 9 to 10 milliliters of peripheral blood from each donor. Germline loops: CDR1 LGHNA, CDR2 YSLEER. This CDR3 spans 15 amino acids. A second roughly 6 to 11 cycle PCR used barcoded and J-beta primers. TCRdb reprocessed the 5' RACE reads via MiXCR and lists one record per CDR3 protein. The sample holds hundreds of thousands of distinct CDR3 sequences, roughly three fifths seen once. The chain has TRBV4-3 and TRBJ2-5; 8 bases line up with TRBD1. This clonotype was sampled from a man in his forties in good health. Material: blood. The DNA of the CDR3 is TGCACCAGCAGCCGATGGACAGGGTATTCGGAGACCCAGTACTTC. Residues: CTSSRWTGYSETQYF.